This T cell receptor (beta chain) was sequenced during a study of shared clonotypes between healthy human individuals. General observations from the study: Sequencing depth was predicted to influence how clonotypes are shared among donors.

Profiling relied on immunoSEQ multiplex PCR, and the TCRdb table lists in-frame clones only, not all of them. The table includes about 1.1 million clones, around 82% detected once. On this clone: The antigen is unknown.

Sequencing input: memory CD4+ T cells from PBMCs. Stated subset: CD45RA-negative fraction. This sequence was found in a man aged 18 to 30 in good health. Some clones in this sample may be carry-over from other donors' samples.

CDR3 DNA: TGTGCCAGCAGTGAAGTCGAGGGAAACACCATATATTTT. Its translation is CASSEVEGNTIYF. The gene calls are TRBV6-1 and TRBJ1-3; no reliable D call. The germline V gene encodes CDR1 MNHNS and CDR2 SASEGT. With 1 base removed from V and 4 bases from J, the gap between germline ends came to 5 bases. CDR3 length: 13 amino acids.